Shown below are 30 T cell receptor beta chains from a single sample sequenced in a study of patients and donors after allogeneic stem cell transplantation. Using its own MiXCR run on the RT-PCR reads, TCRdb lists one record per CDR3 protein. The sample yields 200,000 to 250,000 distinct CDR3 sequences, roughly 13% seen once. Sequenced input: blood, either unsorted or a sorted T cell fraction (not recorded which). All receptors come from a human donor who was either an allogeneic HSCT recipient or a stem cell or donor lymphocyte infusion donor (not recorded which). It is not recorded whose cells these are; they may come from a transplant donor.

The CDR3 bases are TGCAGTGCCCCCGGGGGTAGGGGACACATGAACACTGAAGCTTTCTTT. It yields the protein CSAPGGRGHMNTEAFF. V usage is TRBV20-1 and J usage is TRBJ1-1; D might be TRBD1 (6 bases). The CDR3 sequence is 16 residues long. Trimming shortened V by 6 bases and J by 0 bases, and 20 bases separated the two germline ends. The germline V gene has CDR1 DFQATT and CDR2 SNEGSKA (reference sequence).

The sample holds many counts of this clonotype. The V gene is TRBV12-3 or TRBV12-4, the J gene TRBJ2-2, with D tentatively TRBD1 or TRBD2 (6 bases each). Trimming stripped 5 bases from V and 4 bases from J, with 14 bases between. This CDR3 spans 15 amino acids. The CDR3 coding sequence is TGTGCCAGCAGTGTGGGGGGCGGTCGCACCGGGGAGCTGTTTTTT. Residues: CASSVGGGRTGELFF.

There are a few counts of this clonotype. This chain uses TRBV6-5 with TRBJ1-3; D is uncertain. The CDR3 loop spans 15 amino acids. V was pared by 8 bases and J by 0 bases, with 14 bases between. Germline V gives CDR1 MNHEY, CDR2 SVGAGI. DNA of the CDR3: TGTGCCAGCGGTTTCTCAGTTCTCTCTGGAAACACCATATATTTT. This sequence encodes CASGFSVLSGNTIYF.

This clonotype has only a few counts. The chain employs TRBV10-3 and TRBJ2-3, with 12 positions matching TRBD2. This CDR3 has 17 amino acids. Germline V lookup: CDR1 ENHRY, CDR2 SYGVKD. V trimming: 4 bases; J trimming: 2 bases; junction bases outside the gene matches: 7. The CDR3 nucleotides are TGTGCCATCAGTGCACACCCTAGCGGGGGGGTCACAGATACGCAGTATTTT. Translated, it gives CAISAHPSGGVTDTQYF.

In its sample, this clonotype was seen many times. This rearrangement joins TRBV4-2 to TRBJ2-3; D is unclear. The CDR3 is made up of 15 amino acids. The germline CDR1 and CDR2 sequences are LGHNA and YNFKEQ. Deletions cut 4 bases from V and 0 bases from J, with 11 bases between. CDR3 bases: TGTGCCAGCAGCCGTACGCTTGCTAGCACAGATACGCAGTATTTT. Amino acid sequence: CASSRTLASTDTQYF.

The rearrangement joins TRBV9 to TRBJ2-7; TRBD2 agrees at 7 bases. The V gene's germline CDR1 is SGDLS and CDR2 YYNGEE. V lost 1 base and J lost 6; bases outside the gene matches: 7. This CDR3 is 14 amino acids long. The CDR3 sequence is CASSVSSREGEQYF. In DNA, the CDR3 is TGTGCCAGCAGCGTATCGAGCAGGGAGGGCGAGCAGTACTTC.

The chain is built from TRBV20-1 and TRBJ2-5; tentative D call: TRBD1 (6 bases). V was clipped by 6 bases and J by 5 bases, with 22 bases between them. The CDR3 is 15 residues long. Germline V lookup: CDR1 DFQATT, CDR2 SNEGSKA (reference sequence). DNA for the CDR3: TGCAGTGCCAAAACTCCCGGGACAATAGGGGAGACCCAGTACTTC. As protein: CSAKTPGTIGETQYF.

The chain employs TRBV19 and TRBJ1-2; D possibly corresponds to TRBD1 (6 bases). The CDR3 is 13 amino acids. Trimming took off 7 bases at V and 4 bases at J, with 13 bases between the two ends. Germline CDR1 LNHDA, CDR2 SQIVND (reference sequence). The CDR3 nucleotides are TGTGCCAGTACCATGAGGGGGTCCTATGGCTACACCTTC. This translates into CASTMRGSYGYTF.

The V gene is TRBV7-8, the J gene TRBJ2-5; tentative D call: TRBD2 (6 bases). This CDR3 is built from 17 residues. Germline V lookup: CDR1 SGHVS, CDR2 FQNEAQ. V lost 3 bases, J lost 5 bases, and 22 bases lay in between. CDR3 coding DNA: TGTGCCAGCAGCTTTGGGGGGTTGTCAGTCTTCGGGGAGACCCAGTACTTC. It translates to CASSFGGLSVFGETQYF.

The V and J genes are TRBV12-3 or TRBV12-4 and TRBJ1-5; possible D gene TRBD1, 5 bases. CDR3 length: 16 amino acids. With 1 base removed from V and 3 bases from J, the gap between germline ends came to 13 bases. The CDR3 DNA reads TGTGCCAGCAGTTTAGGGGACGGAGGGTCCAATCAGCCCCAGCATTTT. Translation: CASSLGDGGSNQPQHF.

The table lists this clonotype with a few counts. The chain combines TRBV7-2 with TRBJ2-4, with D uncertain. The CDR3 totals 14 residues. Trimming took off 3 bases at V and 7 bases at J, with 13 bases between the two ends. Germline assignment: CDR1 SGHTA and CDR2 FQGNSA. The CDR3 loop reads CASSFSDAGNIQYF. Here the CDR3 DNA reads TGTGCCAGCAGCTTCTCCGACGCAGGCAACATTCAGTACTTC.

The chain combines TRBV7-3 with TRBJ2-7; no reliable D call. V was trimmed by 1 base and J by 6 bases, leaving 10 bases between them. Germline V lookup: CDR1 SGHTA, CDR2 FQGTGA. The CDR3 is 13 residues long. DNA of the CDR3: TGTGCCAGCAGCTTAATGACGTCCAGCGAGCAGTACTTC. It is translated as CASSLMTSSEQYF. The whole variable domain, remainder taken from reference TRBV7-3 and TRBJ2-7, is GAGVSQTPSNKVTEKGKYVELRCDPISGHTALYWYRQSLGQGPEFLIYFQGTGAADDSGLPNDRFFAVRPEGSVSTLKIQRTERGDSAVYLCASSLMTSSEQYFGPGTRLTVT.

This clonotype was observed a few times. This chain connects TRBV15 to TRBJ2-7; 14 positions match TRBD2. Trimming at V came to 5 bases and at J to 9 bases, leaving 9 bases not matched to a gene. The germline V gene encodes CDR1 LNHNV and CDR2 YYDKDF (reference sequence). The CDR3 is made up of 15 amino acids. CDR3 region: CATSGGTSGRKVQYF. The CDR3 DNA is TGTGCCACCAGCGGTGGGACTAGCGGGAGAAAAGTGCAGTACTTC. Complete variable domain (other parts from reference TRBV15 and TRBJ2-7): DAMVIQNPRYQVTQFGKPVTLSCSQTLNHNVMYWYQQKSSQAPKLLFHYYDKDFNNEADTPDNFQSRRPNTSFCFLDIRSPGLGDTAMYLCATSGGTSGRKVQYFGPGTRLTVT.

This clonotype showed up just a few times. The rearrangement uses TRBV20-1 and TRBJ2-2, with a tentative D call TRBD1 (6 bases). The CDR3 is made up of 15 amino acids. V was trimmed by 3 bases and J by 0 bases, leaving 11 bases between them. CDR1 is DFQATT, CDR2 SNEGSKA, per germline (reference sequence). CDR3 nucleotides: TGCAGTGCTAGGGGGGCTATTACGAACACCGGGGAGCTGTTTTTT. This sequence encodes CSARGAITNTGELFF.

This clonotype came up a few times. The chain links TRBV3-1 to TRBJ2-3; TRBD2 matches 11 bases. CDR1 LGHDT and CDR2 YNNKEL come from the germline V gene (reference sequence). This CDR3 comprises 15 residues. V lost 7 bases to trimming and J lost 2 bases; unmatched junction nucleotides: 5. The CDR3: CASNVAGGNTDTQYF. The CDR3 DNA reads TGTGCCAGCAACGTAGCGGGAGGGAACACAGATACGCAGTATTTT.

This clonotype was observed a few times. The chain is built from TRBV11-2 and TRBJ2-5; 10 positions agree with TRBD1. Germline loops: CDR1 SGHAT, CDR2 FQNNGV. This CDR3 has 14 amino acids. Trimming at V came to 5 bases and at J to 7 bases, leaving 7 bases not matched to a gene. The CDR3 region is CASSPSGQGGTQYF. As DNA, the CDR3 is TGTGCCAGCAGCCCCTCTGGACAGGGGGGGACCCAGTACTTC.

V gene TRBV4-1 combines with J gene TRBJ2-3; a possible D gene is TRBD2 (5 bases). The V gene's germline CDR1 is MGHRA and CDR2 YSYEKL. Trimming shortened V by 3 bases and J by 6 bases, and 16 bases separated the two germline ends. The CDR3 consists of 15 residues. Here the CDR3 DNA reads TGCGCCAGCAGCCAGCACGGGGTGGGAAGTGATACGCAGTATTTT. The encoded protein is CASSQHGVGSDTQYF.

This clonotype was picked up a small number of times. J is TRBJ1-2 and V is TRBV6-2 or TRBV6-3, with 7 positions matching TRBD1. V shed 4 bases and J 4 bases; nucleotides not matched to a gene: 6. Germline CDR1 MNHEY, CDR2 SVGEGT. The CDR3 runs 14 residues. Here the CDR3 reads CASSSLGDSYGYTF. As DNA, the CDR3 is TGTGCCAGCAGTTCCTTGGGGGACAGCTATGGCTACACCTTC.

This clonotype turned up a few times. The chain links TRBV12-3 or TRBV12-4 to TRBJ1-2, with 8 positions matching TRBD1. The trim removed 5 bases at V and 8 bases at J, leaving 10 bases unmatched. This CDR3 contains 14 residues. CDR3 loop: CASSDRGVSRGYTF. The CDR3 DNA sequence: TGTGCCAGCAGTGACAGGGGTGTTAGTCGGGGCTACACCTTC.

At least ten counts were recorded for this clonotype. V usage is TRBV7-2 and J usage is TRBJ1-1, with unresolved D. The CDR3 loop spans 13 amino acids. CDR1 and CDR2 from the germline V gene are SGHTA and FQGNSA. With 5 bases removed from V and 2 bases from J, the gap between germline ends came to 9 bases. The CDR3 loop reads CASSRNGNTEAFF. In nucleotides, the CDR3 is TGTGCCAGCAGCCGAAACGGTAACACTGAAGCTTTCTTT.

The rearrangement links TRBV2 to TRBJ2-3, with 9 bases fitting TRBD1. Per germline, CDR1 SNHLY and CDR2 FYNNEI. J lost 0 bases, V lost 10 bases, and 5 bases had no gene match. The CDR3 is 14 amino acids. The CDR3 bases are TGTGCCACGTTACAGGGGGCGAGCACAGATACGCAGTATTTT. Translating gives CATLQGASTDTQYF.

This clonotype turned up a few times. The genes are TRBV5-1 and TRBJ1-2; D perhaps matches TRBD1 (6 bases). V was clipped by 6 bases and J by 2 bases, with 11 bases between them. The CDR3 has 13 residues. Germline CDR1 and CDR2: SGHRS and YFSETQ. The CDR3 DNA is TGCGCCAGCAACATAGACAGGAACTATGGCTACACCTTC. It translates to CASNIDRNYGYTF.

CDR3 in amino acids: CSVEIYGFTDTQYF. The DNA of the CDR3 is TGCAGCGTGGAGATATATGGGTTCACAGATACGCAGTATTTT. V and J are TRBV29-1 and TRBJ2-3; D call uncertain. CDR3 length equals 14 residues. The germline V gene encodes CDR1 SQVTM and CDR2 ANQGSEA. V was clipped by 6 bases and J by 2 bases, with 15 bases between them.

This clonotype was detected many times. V usage is TRBV7-9 and J usage is TRBJ2-3, with D possibly matching TRBD1 (5 bases). The CDR3 covers 13 residues. In germline, CDR1 is SEHNR, CDR2 FQNEAQ (reference sequence). The V end lost 5 bases, the J end lost 4 bases, and 10 bases lay between the germline ends. CDR3 protein: CASSSTGPDTQYF. CDR3 DNA sequence: TGTGCCAGCAGCAGTACAGGTCCAGATACGCAGTATTTT.

The chain is built from TRBV6-5 and TRBJ1-6; 7 nucleotides align to TRBD1. The ends lost 4 bases at V and 0 bases at J; junction bases unmatched: 12. The germline V gene encodes CDR1 MNHEY and CDR2 SVGAGI. This CDR3 spans 19 amino acids. The chain's CDR3 is CASSSGTRQGSSYNSPLHF. The DNA for the CDR3 is TGTGCCAGCAGTTCCGGGACGAGACAGGGCAGCTCCTATAATTCACCCCTCCACTTT.

DNA of the CDR3: TGCGCCAGCCGACCTGGGACTAACCCGAGGGAGCAGTACTTC. Protein: CASRPGTNPREQYF. This chain uses TRBV5-1 with TRBJ2-7; 7 nucleotides align to TRBD2. V gave up 7 bases and J gave up 7 bases; unmatched junction bases: 14. Germline V gives CDR1 SGHRS, CDR2 YFSETQ. The length of the CDR3 is 14 residues.

The chain employs TRBV4-1 and TRBJ2-7; D may match TRBD1 or TRBD2 (5 bases each). Trimming left V 3 bases short and J 2 bases short, with 11 bases between. From germline, CDR1 is MGHRA and CDR2 YSYEKL. There are 14 residues in the CDR3. The CDR3 is CASSHGTQAYEQYF. The CDR3 DNA reads TGCGCCAGCAGCCATGGGACCCAGGCCTACGAGCAGTACTTC.

This clonotype was seen more than once but under ten times. The V and J genes are TRBV19 and TRBJ1-3; D is unclear. Germline V gene sequence: CDR1 LNHDA, CDR2 SQIVND (reference sequence). This CDR3 comprises 15 residues. V lost 5 bases to trimming and J lost 0 bases, with 11 bases between them. The CDR3 region is CASSYGTASGNTIYF. CDR3 coding DNA: TGTGCCAGTAGTTATGGAACTGCCTCTGGAAACACCATATATTTT. Using reference TRBV19 and TRBJ1-3 for the parts outside the CDR3, the full variable domain is DGGITQSPKYLFRKEGQNVTLSCEQNLNHDAMYWYRQDPGQGLRLIYYSQIVNDFQKGDIAEGYSVSREKKESFPLTVTSAQKNPTAFYLCASSYGTASGNTIYFGEGSWLTVV.

This clonotype was counted ten times or more. The rearrangement links TRBV5-5 to TRBJ2-4; D tentatively fits TRBD1 or TRBD2 (5 bases each). V was pared by 2 bases and J by 0 bases, with 9 bases between. Germline V gene lookup returns CDR1 SGHKS and CDR2 YYEKEE (reference sequence). The CDR3 is 15 residues long. The CDR3 region is CASSFQGPAKNIQYF. In nucleotides, the CDR3 is TGTGCCAGCAGCTTCCAGGGACCAGCCAAAAACATTCAGTACTTC.

This clonotype occurred a few times. The chain carries TRBV6-2 or TRBV6-3 and TRBJ2-5; a weak D match, TRBD2 (6 bases). This CDR3 comprises 16 residues. CDR1 MNHEY and CDR2 SVGEGT come from the germline V gene. V lost 7 bases and J lost 1, with 19 bases in between. CDR3 bases: TGTGCCAGCACCGGACTCCTCGGGGGTTTCCAAGAGACCCAGTACTTC. This gives the protein CASTGLLGGFQETQYF.